This entry lists 15 T cell receptor beta chains sequenced from one sample in a study of T cells in Graves' hyperthyroidism and ophthalmopathy. Researchers took RNA transcripts and amplified the TCR beta CDR3 regions from them. Carried out on the TCR CDR3, a first-round RT-PCR used the HTBI primer set. Each CDR3 protein is one row after TCRdb ran MiXCR on the multiplex PCR reads. The sample lists tens of thousands of distinct CDR3 sequences, under 55% seen once, with 10% in the top ten. Sequencing was carried out using blood. The receptors here all came from a woman in her thirties with Graves' hyperthyroidism.

As regards this clonotype: The DNA is omitted, as the CDR3 cannot be located on it reliably, and the CDR3 follows TCRdb's listing. This chain connects TRBV2 to TRBJ2-2; TRBD1, the D gene given by the table, was not confirmed from the DNA. The CDR3 contains 24 residues when both ends are counted. CDR1 and CDR2 from the germline V gene are SNHLY and FYNNEI. CDR3 loop: CAHPEDSSFYICSARFRVTGELFF.

This clonotype was detected ten times or more. The V gene is TRBV20-1, the J gene TRBJ2-5, with TRBD2 matching over 7 bases. The trim removed 6 bases at V and 0 bases at J, leaving 10 bases unmatched. CDR3 length: 15 amino acids. The germline CDR1 and CDR2 sequences are DFQATT and SNEGSKA (reference sequence). The CDR3 nucleotides read TGCAGTGCGCCCCAGATGGGGAGGGACCAAGAGACCCAGTACTTC. Amino acids: CSAPQMGRDQETQYF.

This clonotype was observed many times. The chain links TRBV28 to TRBJ2-5; 9 bases are a match to TRBD2. Germline V gene lookup returns CDR1 MDHEN and CDR2 SYDVKM. There are 16 residues in the CDR3. V was clipped by 5 bases and J by 2 bases; unmatched bases: 9. Here the CDR3 DNA reads TGTGCCAGCAGTCGCCAACTAGCGGGCTCGCAAGAGACCCAGTACTTC. Amino acids: CASSRQLAGSQETQYF.

This clonotype was observed many times. J is TRBJ2-7 and V is TRBV28; D ambiguous. V was pared by 4 bases and J by 4 bases, with 8 bases between. CDR1 is MDHEN and CDR2 is SYDVKM in the germline V gene. The CDR3 is 12 residues long. The CDR3 DNA follows: TGTGCCAGCAGTTACACGGTATACGAGCAGTACTTC. Its translation: CASSYTVYEQYF.

There are many counts of this clonotype. The V gene is TRBV6-5, the J gene TRBJ1-5; 7 positions match TRBD1. CDR1 MNHEY and CDR2 SVGAGI come from the germline V gene. The V segment lost 2 bases and the J segment 5 bases; nucleotides outside the gene matches: 0. This CDR3 is built from 13 residues. The DNA of the CDR3 is TGTGCCAGCAGTTACAGGGGGCATCAGCCCCAGCATTTT. Translating it yields CASSYRGHQPQHF.

This clonotype was recorded many times. One base away lies a much larger clone, so this may be a sequencing read error. The CDR3 sequence is CASGPRDRALGTQYF. CDR3 coding DNA: TGTGCCAGCGGGCCTAGGGACAGGGCCCTGGGGACCCAGTACTTC. The chain recombines TRBV2 with TRBJ2-5; 9 bases fit TRBD1. CDR3 size: 15 residues. The ends lost 8 bases at V and 7 bases at J; junction bases unmatched: 14. The germline V gene has CDR1 SNHLY and CDR2 FYNNEI.

In the case of this clonotype: At one end the junction does not follow the germline gene, possibly because of a read error. The chain has TRBV12-3 or TRBV12-4 and TRBJ2-7; TRBD2 is a possible D gene (5 bases). The CDR3 consists of 14 residues. The CDR3 is CASSFGIGHYEQYF. CDR3 sequence (DNA): TGTGCTAGCAGCTTCGGGATAGGGCACTACGAGCAGTACTTC.

This clonotype has ten or more counts. The chain employs TRBV11-2 and TRBJ1-1; 7 positions agree with TRBD1. The CDR3 consists of 13 residues. The V segment lost 6 bases and the J segment 3 bases; nucleotides outside the gene matches: 4. The V gene's germline CDR1 is SGHAT and CDR2 FQNNGV. CDR3 residues: CASSRQGYTEAFF. For the CDR3, the DNA is TGTGCCAGCAGTCGACAGGGCTACACTGAAGCTTTCTTT.

The chain employs TRBV7-9 and TRBJ1-5; the D gene is possibly TRBD1 (5 bases). Trimming shortened V by 5 bases and J by 11 bases, and 19 bases separated the two germline ends. This CDR3 has 14 residues. Germline CDR1 reads SEHNR; CDR2 reads FQNEAQ (reference sequence). The CDR3 protein is CASSLTSGQETQHF. Here the CDR3 DNA reads TGTGCCAGCAGCCTAACTAGCGGACAAGAGACCCAGCATTTT.

This clonotype turned up a few times. A single base separates this from a much larger clone, so it may be a read error. The V call is TRBV28, the J call TRBJ1-6; perhaps TRBD1 as D (6 bases). The CDR3 covers 14 residues. Germline V CDR1 and CDR2: MDHEN, SYDVKM. The CDR3 reads CASSSQGINSPPHF. Written as DNA, the CDR3 is TGTGCCAGCAGTTCCCAGGGGATTAATTCACCCCCCCACTTT.

This clonotype has only one observation. The junction shows a germline mismatch at one end, possibly a read error. The chain couples TRBV7-9 to TRBJ1-5, with D unclear. The length of the CDR3 is 13 residues. Germline V CDR1 and CDR2: SEHNR, FQNEAQ (reference sequence). As DNA, the CDR3 is TGTGCCAGCGGCTTAGAGCGGGATCAGCCCCAGCATTTT. Translated: CASGLERDQPQHF.

There are a few counts of this clonotype. The chain has TRBV15 and TRBJ1-6; D is ambiguous. The germline gives CDR1 LNHNV, CDR2 YYDKDF (reference sequence). Trimming removed 3 bases at V and 10 bases at J, with 19 bases between. This CDR3 is 16 amino acids long. CDR3 DNA sequence: TGTGCCACCAGCAGGGAGGAGGGAGGCGCAGACTCACCCCTCCACTTT. Protein product: CATSREEGGADSPLHF.

The genes are TRBV7-6 and TRBJ2-3; 9 bases agree with TRBD2. The CDR3 covers 18 residues. From germline, CDR1 is SGHVS and CDR2 FNYEAQ. The V and J ends lost 5 bases and 0 bases, in that order; junction bases with no gene match: 12. CDR3 region: CASSPWGGSGGSTDTQYF. CDR3 DNA: TGTGCCAGCAGCCCATGGGGGGGAAGCGGGGGGAGCACAGATACGCAGTATTTT.

In this sample, this clonotype is medium-sized. The V and J genes are TRBV10-2 and TRBJ1-4; D unresolved. This CDR3 region has 11 residues. V gave up 5 bases and J gave up 4 bases, with 2 bases separating them. Germline values: CDR1 WSHSY, CDR2 SAAADI. CDR3 DNA: TGCGCCAGCAGTTTTAATGAAAAACTGTTTTTT. The encoded protein is CASSFNEKLFF.

In this sample, this clonotype turned up many times. V and J are TRBV19 and TRBJ2-5, with 7 bases that match TRBD2. The CDR3 is 14 residues long. Germline CDR1 and CDR2: LNHDA and SQIVND (reference sequence). Losses at the gene ends were 1 base for V and 5 bases for J; bases not matched to a gene: 4. The CDR3 region is CASSIAGGWETQYF. The CDR3 DNA reads as TGTGCCAGTAGTATAGCGGGAGGATGGGAGACCCAGTACTTC.